This TCR beta chain was identified in a study of T cell responses to AZD1222 COVID-19 vaccine. This CDR3 comprises 15 residues. V lost 5 bases and J lost 3, with 16 bases in between. Germline lookup yields CDR1 SGHTA and CDR2 FQGTGA. The table came from immunoSEQ multiplex PCR; TCRdb's copy has only in-frame clones and leaves some out. In the table there are some 120,000 clones, 91% of which are singletons. This material consisted of peripheral blood, taken on day 0 of AZD1222 vaccination. V usage is TRBV7-3 and J usage is TRBJ1-1, with unresolved D. The TCR sequence derives from an adult in good health. The CDR3 DNA reads as TGTGCCAGCAGCCCCCCGCCCCTGGAGGACACTGAAGCTTTCTTT. Its translation is CASSPPPLEDTEAFF. Combining the CDR3 with reference TRBV7-3 and TRBJ1-1 gives the whole variable domain GAGVSQTPSNKVTEKGKYVELRCDPISGHTALYWYRQSLGQGPEFLIYFQGTGAADDSGLPNDRFFAVRPEGSVSTLKIQRTERGDSAVYLCASSPPPLEDTEAFFGQGTRLTVV.